This T cell receptor beta chain is from a study of blood T cell repertoires in COVID-19. Study summary: Sources were T cells, B-cell-depleted T cells, or PBMCs; the material itself was cDNA or gDNA.

Libraries were prepared by immunoSEQ multiplex PCR; TCRdb keeps only in-frame clonotypes and omits some of them. The table records around 72,000 clones, roughly 79% of them present only once. V shed 5 bases and J 5 bases; nucleotides not matched to a gene: 18. The CDR3 covers 17 residues. Germline values: CDR1 SEHNR, CDR2 FQNEAQ (reference sequence). The material sequenced was peripheral blood. The receptor was derived from a woman in her seventies with acute or convalescent COVID-19. The chain links TRBV7-9 to TRBJ2-7, with 7 bases lining up with TRBD2. CDR3 loop: CASSARTRAGDFDEQYF. CDR3 sequence (DNA): TGTGCCAGCAGCGCCAGAACCAGGGCGGGAGACTTCGACGAGCAGTACTTC.